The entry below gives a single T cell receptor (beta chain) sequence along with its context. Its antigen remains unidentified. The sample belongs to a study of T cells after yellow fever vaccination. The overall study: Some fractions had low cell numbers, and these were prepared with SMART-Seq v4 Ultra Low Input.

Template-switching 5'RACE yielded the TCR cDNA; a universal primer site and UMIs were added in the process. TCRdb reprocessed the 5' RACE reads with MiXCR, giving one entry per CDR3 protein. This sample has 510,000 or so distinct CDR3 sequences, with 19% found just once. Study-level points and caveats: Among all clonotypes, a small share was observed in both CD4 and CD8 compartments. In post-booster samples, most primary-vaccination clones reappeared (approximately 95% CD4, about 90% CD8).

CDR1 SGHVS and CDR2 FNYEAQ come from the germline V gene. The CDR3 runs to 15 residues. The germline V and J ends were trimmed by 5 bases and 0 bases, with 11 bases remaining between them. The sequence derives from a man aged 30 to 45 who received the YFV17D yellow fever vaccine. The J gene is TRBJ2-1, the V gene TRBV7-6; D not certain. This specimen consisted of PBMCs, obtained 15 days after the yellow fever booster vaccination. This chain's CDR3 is CASSRAGSSYNEQFF. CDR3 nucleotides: TGTGCCAGCAGCCGAGCCGGAAGCTCCTACAATGAGCAGTTCTTC.